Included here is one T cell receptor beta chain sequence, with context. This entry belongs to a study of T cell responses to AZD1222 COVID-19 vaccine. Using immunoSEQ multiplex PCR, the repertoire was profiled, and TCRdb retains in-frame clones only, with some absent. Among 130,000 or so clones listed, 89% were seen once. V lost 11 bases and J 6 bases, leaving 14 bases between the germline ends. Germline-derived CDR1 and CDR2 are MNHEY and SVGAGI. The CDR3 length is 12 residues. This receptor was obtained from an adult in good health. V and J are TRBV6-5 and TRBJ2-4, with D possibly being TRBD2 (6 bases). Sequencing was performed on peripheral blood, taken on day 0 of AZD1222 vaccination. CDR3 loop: CALAGTGNIQYF. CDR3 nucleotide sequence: TGTGCCCTCGCGGGGACTGGAAACATTCAGTACTTC.